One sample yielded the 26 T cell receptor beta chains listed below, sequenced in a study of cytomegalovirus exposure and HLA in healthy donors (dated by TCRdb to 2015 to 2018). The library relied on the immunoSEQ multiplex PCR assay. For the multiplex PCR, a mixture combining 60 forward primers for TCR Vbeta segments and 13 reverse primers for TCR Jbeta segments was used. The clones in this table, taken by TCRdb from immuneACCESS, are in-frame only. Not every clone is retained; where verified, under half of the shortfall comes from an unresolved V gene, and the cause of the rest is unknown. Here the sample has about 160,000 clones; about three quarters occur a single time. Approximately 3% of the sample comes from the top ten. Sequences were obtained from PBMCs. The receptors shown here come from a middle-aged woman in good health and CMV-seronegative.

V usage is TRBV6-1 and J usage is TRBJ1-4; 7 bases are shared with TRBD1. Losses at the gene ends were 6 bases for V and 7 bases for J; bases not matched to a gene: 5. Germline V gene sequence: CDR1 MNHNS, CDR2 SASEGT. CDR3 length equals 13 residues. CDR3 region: CASSLGQSEKLFF. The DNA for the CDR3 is TGTGCCAGCAGCTTGGGACAGAGTGAAAAACTGTTTTTT.

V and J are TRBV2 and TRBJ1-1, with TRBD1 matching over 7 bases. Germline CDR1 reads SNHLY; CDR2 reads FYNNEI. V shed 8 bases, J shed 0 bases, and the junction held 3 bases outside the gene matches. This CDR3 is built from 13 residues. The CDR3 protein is CASSGQMNTEAFF. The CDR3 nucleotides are TGTGCCAGCTCGGGACAGATGAACACTGAAGCTTTCTTT.

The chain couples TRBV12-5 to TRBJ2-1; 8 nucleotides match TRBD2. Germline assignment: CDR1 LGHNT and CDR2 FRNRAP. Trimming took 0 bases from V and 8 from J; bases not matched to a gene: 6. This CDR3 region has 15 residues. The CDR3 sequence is CASGLVLRGADEQFF. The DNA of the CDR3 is TGTGCTAGTGGTTTGGTTTTGCGGGGGGCAGATGAGCAGTTCTTC.

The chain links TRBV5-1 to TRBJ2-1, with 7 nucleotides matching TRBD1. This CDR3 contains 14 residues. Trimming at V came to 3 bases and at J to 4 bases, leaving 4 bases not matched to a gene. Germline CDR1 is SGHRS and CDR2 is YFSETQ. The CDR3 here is CASSSGQTYNEQFF. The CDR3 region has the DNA TGCGCCAGCAGCTCGGGACAGACATACAATGAGCAGTTCTTC.

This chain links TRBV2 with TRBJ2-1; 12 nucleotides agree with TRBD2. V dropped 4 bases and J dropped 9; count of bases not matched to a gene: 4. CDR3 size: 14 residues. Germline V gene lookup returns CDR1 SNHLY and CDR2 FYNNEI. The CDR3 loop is CASSALAGGFEQFF. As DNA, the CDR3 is TGTGCCAGCAGTGCCCTAGCGGGGGGGTTTGAGCAGTTCTTC. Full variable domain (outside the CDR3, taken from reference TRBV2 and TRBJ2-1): EPEVTQTPSHQVTQMGQEVILRCVPISNHLYFYWYRQILGQKVEFLVSFYNNEISEKSEIFDDQFSVERPDGSNFTLKIRSTKLEDSAMYFCASSALAGGFEQFFGPGTRLTVL.

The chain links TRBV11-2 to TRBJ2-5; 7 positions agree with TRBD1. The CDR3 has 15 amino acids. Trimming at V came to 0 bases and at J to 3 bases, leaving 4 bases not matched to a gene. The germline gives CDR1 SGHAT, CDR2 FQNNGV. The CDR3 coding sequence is TGTGCCAGCAGCTTAGATGGGACAGCAGAAGAGACCCAGTACTTC. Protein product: CASSLDGTAEETQYF.

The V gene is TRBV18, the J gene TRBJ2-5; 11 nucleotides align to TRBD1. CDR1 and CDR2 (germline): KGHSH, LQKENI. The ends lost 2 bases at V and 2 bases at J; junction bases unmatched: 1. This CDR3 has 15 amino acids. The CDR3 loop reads CASSPGTGGQETQYF. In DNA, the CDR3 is TGTGCCAGCTCACCAGGGACAGGGGGACAAGAGACCCAGTACTTC.

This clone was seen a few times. The CDR3 DNA follows: TGCACCAGCAGCTTCGGACAAGGAGGGACTGAAGCTTTCTTT. The encoded protein is CTSSFGQGGTEAFF. The genes are TRBV1 and TRBJ1-1. TRBV1 is a pseudogene locus. This CDR3 comprises 14 residues.

The CDR3 nucleotides read TGTGCCAGCAGCCCGACAGGGACTAATTCACCCCTCCACTTT. It is translated as CASSPTGTNSPLHF. This chain links TRBV9 with TRBJ1-6; 7 nucleotides line up with TRBD1. Trimming cost V 4 bases and J 6 bases; bases outside gene matches: 4. Germline CDR1 and CDR2: SGDLS and YYNGEE. The CDR3 covers 14 residues.

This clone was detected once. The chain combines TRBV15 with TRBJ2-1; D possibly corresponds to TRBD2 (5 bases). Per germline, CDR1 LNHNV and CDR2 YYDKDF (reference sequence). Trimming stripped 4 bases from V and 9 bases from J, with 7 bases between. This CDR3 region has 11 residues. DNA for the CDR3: TGTGCCACCAGCAAAGGAGGTGAGCAGTTCTTC. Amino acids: CATSKGGEQFF.

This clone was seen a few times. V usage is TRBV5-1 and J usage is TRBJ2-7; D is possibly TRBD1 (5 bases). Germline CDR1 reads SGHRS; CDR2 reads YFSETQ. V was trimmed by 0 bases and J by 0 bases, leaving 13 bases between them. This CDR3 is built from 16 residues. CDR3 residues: CASSLEGQIYSYEQYF. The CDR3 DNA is TGCGCCAGCAGCTTGGAGGGGCAAATCTACTCCTACGAGCAGTACTTC.

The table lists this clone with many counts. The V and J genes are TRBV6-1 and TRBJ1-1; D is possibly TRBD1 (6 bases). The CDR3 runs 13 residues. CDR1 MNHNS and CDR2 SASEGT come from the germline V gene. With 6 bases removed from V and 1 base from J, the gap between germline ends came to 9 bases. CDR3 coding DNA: TGTGCCAGCAGACTACAGGGGAACACTGAAGCTTTCTTT. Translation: CASRLQGNTEAFF.

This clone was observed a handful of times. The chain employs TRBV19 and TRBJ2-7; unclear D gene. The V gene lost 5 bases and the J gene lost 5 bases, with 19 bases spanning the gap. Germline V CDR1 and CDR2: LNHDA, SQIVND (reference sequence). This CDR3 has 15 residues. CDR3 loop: CASSSGIAPWDEQYF. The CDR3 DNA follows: TGTGCCAGTAGTTCCGGTATAGCTCCCTGGGACGAGCAGTACTTC.

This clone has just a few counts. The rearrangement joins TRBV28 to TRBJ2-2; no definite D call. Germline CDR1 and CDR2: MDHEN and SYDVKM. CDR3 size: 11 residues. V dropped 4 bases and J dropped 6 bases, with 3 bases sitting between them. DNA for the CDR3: TGTGCCAGCAGTTCGGCCGGGGAGCTGTTTTTT. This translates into CASSSAGELFF.

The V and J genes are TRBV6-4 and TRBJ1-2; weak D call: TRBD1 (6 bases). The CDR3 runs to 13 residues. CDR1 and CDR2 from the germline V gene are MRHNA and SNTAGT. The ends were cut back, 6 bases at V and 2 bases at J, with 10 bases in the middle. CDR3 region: CASRKDSNYGYTF. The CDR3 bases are TGTGCCAGCAGGAAGGACAGCAACTATGGCTACACCTTC.

As DNA, the CDR3 is TGTGCCAGCAGCCCACTATCTCCGGGACAGGGGAGAAACTATGGCTACACCTTC. Translation: CASSPLSPGQGRNYGYTF. The chain couples TRBV11-1 to TRBJ1-2, with 10 bases matching TRBD1. The CDR3 extends over 18 amino acids. Per germline, CDR1 SGHAT and CDR2 FQDESV (reference sequence). V lost 5 bases, J lost 2 bases, and 14 bases stayed unmatched.

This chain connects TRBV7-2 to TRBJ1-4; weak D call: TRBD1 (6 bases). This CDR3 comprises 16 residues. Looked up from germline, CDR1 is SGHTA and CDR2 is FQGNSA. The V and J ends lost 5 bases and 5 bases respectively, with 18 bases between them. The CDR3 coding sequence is TGTGCCAGCAGCCCCGGGGCGGGCAGGGGAAATGAAAAACTGTTTTTT. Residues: CASSPGAGRGNEKLFF.

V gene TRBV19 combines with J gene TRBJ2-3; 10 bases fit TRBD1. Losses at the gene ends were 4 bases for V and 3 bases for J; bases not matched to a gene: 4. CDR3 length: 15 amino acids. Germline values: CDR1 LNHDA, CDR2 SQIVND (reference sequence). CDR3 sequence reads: CASSTVGQGTDTQYF. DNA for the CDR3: TGTGCCAGTAGTACCGTGGGACAGGGGACAGATACGCAGTATTTT. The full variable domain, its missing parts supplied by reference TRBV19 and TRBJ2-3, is DGGITQSPKYLFRKEGQNVTLSCEQNLNHDAMYWYRQDPGQGLRLIYYSQIVNDFQKGDIAEGYSVSREKKESFPLTVTSAQKNPTAFYLCASSTVGQGTDTQYFGPGTRLTVL.

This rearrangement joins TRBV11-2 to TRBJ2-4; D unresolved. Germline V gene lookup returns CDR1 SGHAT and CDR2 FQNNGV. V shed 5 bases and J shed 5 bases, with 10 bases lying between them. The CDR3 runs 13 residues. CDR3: CASSVTVQNIQYF. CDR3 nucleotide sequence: TGTGCCAGCAGCGTCACGGTGCAAAACATTCAGTACTTC.

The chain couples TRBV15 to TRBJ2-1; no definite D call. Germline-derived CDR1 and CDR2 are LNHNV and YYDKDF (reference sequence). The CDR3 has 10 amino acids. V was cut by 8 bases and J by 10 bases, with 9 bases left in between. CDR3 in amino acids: CATVSEEQFF. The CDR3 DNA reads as TGTGCCACCGTTTCTGAGGAGCAGTTCTTC.

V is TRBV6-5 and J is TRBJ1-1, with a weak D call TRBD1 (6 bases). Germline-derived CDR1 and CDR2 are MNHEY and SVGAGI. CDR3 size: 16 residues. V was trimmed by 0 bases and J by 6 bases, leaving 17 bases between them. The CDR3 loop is CASSYSIFQGRPEAFF. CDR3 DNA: TGTGCCAGCAGTTACTCGATCTTCCAGGGGCGGCCTGAAGCTTTCTTT.

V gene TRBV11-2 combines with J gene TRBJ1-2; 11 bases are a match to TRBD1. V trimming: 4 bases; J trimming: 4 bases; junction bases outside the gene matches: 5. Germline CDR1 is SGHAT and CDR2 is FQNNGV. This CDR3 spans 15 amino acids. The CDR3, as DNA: TGTGCCAGCAGCTCTCGGACAGGGGGCAGCTATGGCTACACCTTC. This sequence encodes CASSSRTGGSYGYTF.

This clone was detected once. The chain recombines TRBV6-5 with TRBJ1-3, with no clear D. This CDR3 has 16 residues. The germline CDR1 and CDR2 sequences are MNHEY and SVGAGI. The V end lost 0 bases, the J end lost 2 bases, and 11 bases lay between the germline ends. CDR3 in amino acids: CASSYSLPGTGNTIYF. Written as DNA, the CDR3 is TGTGCCAGCAGTTACTCGCTGCCGGGAACTGGAAACACCATATATTTT.

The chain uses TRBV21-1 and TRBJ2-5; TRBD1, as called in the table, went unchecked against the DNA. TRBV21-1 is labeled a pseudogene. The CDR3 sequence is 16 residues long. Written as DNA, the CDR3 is TGTGCCAGCAGCAAAGAAGGGACAGGATTACGGGAGACCCAGTACTTC. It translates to CASSKEGTGLRETQYF.

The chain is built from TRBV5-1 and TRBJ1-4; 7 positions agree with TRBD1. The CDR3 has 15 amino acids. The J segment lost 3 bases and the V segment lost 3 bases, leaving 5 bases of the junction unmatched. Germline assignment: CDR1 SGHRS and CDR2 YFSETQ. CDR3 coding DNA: TGCGCCAGCAGCTCCAGGACAGGATCTAATGAAAAACTGTTTTTT. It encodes CASSSRTGSNEKLFF.

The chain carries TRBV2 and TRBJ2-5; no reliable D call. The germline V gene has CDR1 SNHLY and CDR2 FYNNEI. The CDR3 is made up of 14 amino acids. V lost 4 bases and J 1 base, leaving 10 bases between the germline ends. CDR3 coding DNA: TGTGCCAGCAGTGGCTATGGTATCCAAGAGACCCAGTACTTC. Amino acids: CASSGYGIQETQYF.